This T cell receptor (beta chain) was recovered during a study of blood T cell repertoires in COVID-19 (dated by TCRdb to the early 2020s). A note on the overall study: The collaborator samples originated in the United States, Italy and Spain and spanned the acute and convalescent phases of COVID-19. HLA class I and class II types, where available, came from metadata supplied by the sample provider rather than from assay-based typing. The samples were drawn from two sources: the first 160 participants of the ongoing ImmuneRACE study, and 1,200 or so subjects contributed by 6 global collaborators. A de-identified subject ID, COVID-19 status, age in years and sex were almost always included in the sample metadata. Subjects who had been exposed to COVID-19, were actively infected with it, or had recovered from it provided the deeply sampled blood TCRbeta repertoires that made up the dataset. The repertoires were released in a freely available public database intended as a resource for research on the immune response to SARS-CoV-2. The material from the prospective study consisted of cDNA or gDNA derived from T cells, B-cell-depleted T cells, or PBMCs.

TCRbeta CDR3 regions were amplified from genomic DNA by means of the immunoSEQ Assay, a bias-controlled multiplex PCR. As for the original processing: Nucleated cell counts per sample were estimated from amplification of reference gene primers within the assay. To quantify the absolute abundance of each unique TCRbeta CDR3 rearrangement, sequence reads were collapsed and filtered. For each sample, productive Simpson clonality was calculated as the square root of Simpson's diversity index over productive rearrangements. TCRdb holds this immuneACCESS table with in-frame rearrangements only. Some clones are missing; in checked studies, unresolved V genes explain under half, and the rest has no known cause. Clone size and V and J calls were adopted from that table, with D and trimming inferred from the DNA. The table for this sample lists about 250,000 clones; approximately 85% of them were counted only once. The ten top clones hold roughly 0.87% of the sample.

Study-level results and caveats: How much clinical and demographic metadata was included differed by source and by participant, and the metadata was provided uncurated.

One collaborating source in Seattle enrolled patients during active infection and followed them longitudinally through the course of disease. Collaborating institutions collected whole blood in K2EDTA tubes following their own protocols. Collaborator samples were shipped for TCRbeta analysis as frozen whole blood, isolated PBMCs, or DNA extracted from either sample type. The CDR3 runs 17 residues from the cysteine to the phenylalanine. Only CDR3 DNA remains: 51 bases, in frame from the first base. Per the germline V gene, MNHEY is the CDR1 and SVGEGT is the CDR2. V is shortened by 0 bases, J by 0 bases, and the region joining them spans 14 bases. As concerns this clone: Its antigen is unknown. Base qualities are not at hand, and no much larger clone is one base apart.

The sequencing input was peripheral blood. The V and J segments used are TRBV6-2 or TRBV6-3 and TRBJ2-5; TRBD1 is possibly the D segment (6 matching bases). The clonotype originates from a human donor with COVID-19, enrolled during active disease. The donor label of this sample is uncertain. The CDR3 region reads CASSYSRAGQHQETQYF. The nucleotides are TGTGCCAGCAGTTACTCGCGAGCAGGACAGCACCAAGAGACCCAGTACTTC.